One sample yielded the 27 T cell receptor beta chains listed below, sequenced in a study of blood T cells in healthy people across ages. Alongside a J-beta primer mix, a sample-barcoded 5' primer served in a second PCR lasting roughly 6 to 11 cycles. TCRdb re-analysed the 5' RACE reads in MiXCR, keeping a single row per CDR3 protein. This table holds roughly 930,000 distinct CDR3 sequences, around 46% found once. Sequencing used blood. These receptors were collected from a man aged 25-45 years in good health.

The chain combines TRBV6-5 with TRBJ2-4, with 9 bases matching TRBD1. The J call may be wrong; the DNA end is better matched by TRBJ2-7. Germline lookup yields CDR1 MNHEY and CDR2 SVGAGI. The CDR3 has 19 residues. The DNA of the CDR3 is TGTGCCAGCAGTTACTCATTCCGGAGCTCCGGGACAGGGCGTTCCGAGCAGTACTTC. Its translation is CASSYSFRSSGTGRSEQYF.

This chain links TRBV7-2 with TRBJ1-1, with no clear D. The CDR3 runs 16 residues. V lost 4 bases and J lost 3, with 18 bases in between. From germline, CDR1 is SGHTA and CDR2 FQGNSA. The chain's CDR3 is CASSSQLVGPDTEAFF. Here the CDR3 DNA reads TGTGCCAGCAGCTCGCAACTAGTCGGACCAGACACTGAAGCTTTCTTT.

Details on this clonotype: At one of its ends the junction is not consistent with the germline gene, which may arise from a read error. The J gene is TRBJ2-7, the V gene TRBV5-1, with D possibly TRBD1 on 6 matching bases. The CDR3 has 14 residues. The germline gives CDR1 SGHRS, CDR2 YFSETQ. The CDR3 here is CAGSIQGPSYEQYF. In nucleotides, the CDR3 is TGCGCCGGCAGCATACAGGGACCCTCCTACGAGCAGTACTTC.

The V and J genes are TRBV5-1 and TRBJ2-2; D remains ambiguous. Trimming pared 4 bases from V and 3 bases from J, leaving 10 bases between. In germline, CDR1 is SGHRS, CDR2 YFSETQ. The length of the CDR3 is 14 residues. The CDR3 is CASSDPYYTGELFF. DNA for the CDR3: TGCGCCAGCAGCGACCCCTACTACACCGGGGAGCTGTTTTTT.

This chain uses TRBV20-1 with TRBJ2-1, with 14 positions matching TRBD2. V was clipped by 5 bases and J by 9 bases; unmatched bases: 6. The CDR3 loop spans 14 amino acids. Germline V gene sequence: CDR1 DFQATT, CDR2 SNEGSKA (reference sequence). The CDR3 sequence is CSARTSGGPGEQFF. The CDR3 DNA reads TGCAGTGCTCGGACTAGCGGGGGGCCGGGTGAGCAGTTCTTC.

This chain connects TRBV28 to TRBJ1-2; D gene uncertain. The germline V gene encodes CDR1 MDHEN and CDR2 SYDVKM. This CDR3 comprises 14 residues. Deletions cut 5 bases from V and 0 bases from J, with 10 bases between. The CDR3, as DNA: TGTGCCAGCAGTGTGTCGTCCCCTAACTATGGCTACACCTTC. Protein: CASSVSSPNYGYTF.

V is TRBV14 and J is TRBJ2-3; 13 bases are shared with TRBD2. Looked up from germline, CDR1 is SGHDN and CDR2 is FVKESK. After removal of 4 bases from V and 4 bases from J, the junction contained 5 bases not matched to a gene. CDR3 size: 16 residues. The CDR3 DNA is TGTGCCAGCAGCCCTTTGGGACTAGCGGGGTCAGATACGCAGTATTTT. This codes for CASSPLGLAGSDTQYF. Complete variable domain (other parts from reference TRBV14 and TRBJ2-3): EAGVTQFPSHSVIEKGQTVTLRCDPISGHDNLYWYRRVMGKEIKFLLHFVKESKQDESGMPNNRFLAERTGGTYSTLKVQPAELEDSGVYFCASSPLGLAGSDTQYFGPGTRLTVL.

This sequence joins TRBV12-3 or TRBV12-4 and TRBJ1-5; tentative D call: TRBD1 (6 bases). The germline V and J ends were trimmed by 1 base and 4 bases, with 11 bases remaining between them. The CDR3 length is 15 residues. This CDR3 is CASSLGGQLNQPQHF. In nucleotides, the CDR3 is TGTGCCAGCAGTTTAGGGGGGCAGTTGAATCAGCCCCAGCATTTT.

This clonotype was seen more than once but under ten times. This chain joins TRBV27 and TRBJ1-1; 7 bases are a match to TRBD1. CDR1 is MNHEY and CDR2 is SMNVEV in the germline V gene (reference sequence). V lost 6 bases, J lost 1 base, and 5 bases stayed unmatched. CDR3 length: 14 amino acids. The CDR3 region has the DNA TGTGCCAGCAGGGTACAGGGGACGAACACTGAAGCTTTCTTT. As protein: CASRVQGTNTEAFF.

As to this clonotype: One end of the junction is discordant with germline, which a read error may explain. The chain couples TRBV28 to TRBJ1-1; TRBD1 might be the D (5 bases). The CDR3 is made up of 15 amino acids. CDR1 is MDHEN and CDR2 is SYDVKM in the germline V gene. The CDR3 reads CASSLERGAATKAFF. CDR3 sequence (DNA): TGTGCCAGCAGCTTAGAGAGAGGGGCGGCCACTAAAGCTTTCTTT.

This clonotype was recorded a few times. The V gene is TRBV27, the J gene TRBJ2-5; no definite D call. From germline, CDR1 is MNHEY and CDR2 SMNVEV (reference sequence). V was clipped by 6 bases and J by 1 base, with 12 bases between them. CDR3 length equals 14 residues. CDR3 sequence: CASSPTETQETQYF. The CDR3, as DNA: TGTGCCAGCAGCCCAACGGAGACCCAAGAGACCCAGTACTTC.

The V gene is TRBV27, the J gene TRBJ2-6; D perhaps matches TRBD1 (5 bases). Germline CDR1 reads MNHEY; CDR2 reads SMNVEV (reference sequence). The CDR3 has 17 residues. Trimming pared 7 bases from V and 0 bases from J, leaving 16 bases between. This chain's CDR3 is CASMSRVLPSGANVLTF. In DNA, the CDR3 is TGTGCCAGCATGAGCAGGGTCTTGCCCTCTGGGGCCAACGTCCTGACTTTC.

V is TRBV10-3 and J is TRBJ2-5; the D is unclear. The J call could be wrong; TRBJ2-7 is a better fit for the DNA end. From germline, CDR1 is ENHRY and CDR2 SYGVKD. The CDR3 is 15 amino acids. The CDR3 sequence: CAISESIGTASEQYF. In DNA form, the CDR3 reads TGTGCCATCAGTGAGTCAATCGGTACAGCCTCCGAGCAGTACTTC.

The gene calls are TRBV15 and TRBJ1-1; 11 bases fit TRBD1. CDR1 LNHNV and CDR2 YYDKDF come from the germline V gene (reference sequence). The length of the CDR3 is 14 residues. V trimming: 4 bases; J trimming: 5 bases; junction bases outside the gene matches: 3. The CDR3 bases are TGTGCCACCAGCACGGGACAGGGGGGGACTGAAGCTTTCTTT. Translation gives CATSTGQGGTEAFF.

This clonotype appeared a few times. The chain uses TRBV12-3 or TRBV12-4 and TRBJ1-2; D gene unclear. The V and J ends lost 6 bases and 7 bases respectively, with 21 bases between them. CDR3 length: 15 amino acids. CDR3 loop: CASSPYSAEGGGYTF. The CDR3, as DNA: TGTGCCAGCAGCCCCTACTCCGCGGAGGGTGGTGGCTACACCTTC.

V usage is TRBV10-3 and J usage is TRBJ2-7, with TRBD1 matching over 7 bases. Germline trimming cut 6 bases from V and 10 bases from J; bases unmatched to any gene: 12. The CDR3 sequence is 13 residues long. The germline V gene encodes CDR1 ENHRY and CDR2 SYGVKD. The CDR3 sequence is CAISMPGQLIQYF. As DNA, the CDR3 is TGTGCCATCAGCATGCCGGGACAGCTTATTCAGTACTTC.

The rearrangement links TRBV11-2 to TRBJ1-1; weak D call: TRBD1 (5 bases). The CDR3 has 17 residues. Looked up from germline, CDR1 is SGHAT and CDR2 is FQNNGV. Trimming took off 3 bases at V and 1 base at J, with 18 bases between the two ends. CDR3 sequence reads: CASSLGQLRRRNTEAFF. CDR3 coding DNA: TGTGCCAGCAGCTTGGGGCAGCTAAGAAGAAGGAACACTGAAGCTTTCTTT.

The chain carries TRBV3-1 and TRBJ1-2, with TRBD1 matching 7 bases. The length of the CDR3 is 17 residues. Germline values: CDR1 LGHDT, CDR2 YNNKEL (reference sequence). J was trimmed by 2 bases and V by 0 bases; bases with no gene match: 9. CDR3 loop: CASSQDWRGTENYGYTF. CDR3 bases: TGTGCCAGCAGCCAAGATTGGCGCGGGACAGAGAACTATGGCTACACCTTC.

This chain uses TRBV6-2 or TRBV6-3 with TRBJ2-6; no clear D. The V gene lost 1 base and the J gene lost 0 bases, with 10 bases spanning the gap. CDR1 is MNHEY and CDR2 is SVGEGT in the germline V gene. The CDR3 has 17 amino acids. CDR3 DNA sequence: TGTGCCAGCAGTTACTTCCTAACACTCTCTGGGGCCAACGTCCTGACTTTC. It specifies CASSYFLTLSGANVLTF.

This sequence joins TRBV5-1 and TRBJ2-3; 10 positions agree with TRBD1. CDR3 length: 15 residues. Germline V gene data show CDR1 as SGHRS and CDR2 as YFSETQ. V lost 6 bases to trimming and J lost 4 bases; unmatched junction nucleotides: 8. CDR3 nucleotides: TGCGCCAGCACCTTCGGGACAGGGGCGGCAGATACGCAGTATTTT. Encoded protein: CASTFGTGAADTQYF.

This rearrangement joins TRBV20-1 to TRBJ1-6; tentatively, D is TRBD1 (6 bases). The CDR3 runs 14 residues. CDR1 and CDR2 from the germline V gene are DFQATT and SNEGSKA (reference sequence). Trimming cost V 3 bases and J 6 bases, with 12 bases left between them. The CDR3 region has the DNA TGCAGTGCTAGTACAGGGACGATTAATTCACCCCTCCACTTT. This sequence encodes CSASTGTINSPLHF.

This clonotype was seen repeatedly, ten times or more. The chain uses TRBV7-2 and TRBJ2-7, with a weak D call TRBD2 (5 bases). The CDR3 runs 14 residues. CDR1 and CDR2 (germline): SGHTA, FQGNSA. Trimming left V 4 bases short and J 2 bases short, with 12 bases between. The CDR3 is CASSSTGSPYEQYF. The CDR3 nucleotides read TGTGCCAGCAGCTCTACGGGGAGTCCCTACGAGCAGTACTTC.

The chain recombines TRBV21-1 with TRBJ2-3; TRBD2, as called in the table, went unchecked against the DNA. TRBV21-1 is termed a pseudogene. This CDR3 has 18 residues. For the CDR3, the DNA is TGTGCCAGCAGCAATAGAAGGCTAGCGGGGGGAGGCACAGATACGCAGTATTTT. Its translation is CASSNRRLAGGGTDTQYF.

In its sample, this clonotype was seen a few times. CDR3: CASSVAGGPYNEQFF. The DNA for the CDR3 is TGTGCCAGCAGCGTAGCGGGGGGCCCCTACAATGAGCAGTTCTTC. This chain connects TRBV9 to TRBJ2-1; D might be TRBD2 (7 bases). This CDR3 contains 15 residues. The V end was cut by 0 bases, the J end by 2 bases, with 9 bases between. Germline CDR1 and CDR2: SGDLS and YYNGEE.

This clonotype was seen just once. This chain joins TRBV6-2 or TRBV6-3 and TRBJ2-7; 9 nucleotides line up with TRBD1. The CDR3 runs to 16 residues. V dropped 5 bases and J dropped 2; count of bases not matched to a gene: 10. Germline V CDR1 and CDR2: MNHEY, SVGEGT. CDR3 DNA sequence: TGTGCCAGCAGTCCGCTAGGGACAGGGATTGCCTACGAGCAGTACTTC. It is translated as CASSPLGTGIAYEQYF.

Ten or more counts support this clonotype. The CDR3 reads CASSYSPGPYEQYF. The CDR3 DNA sequence: TGTGCCAGCAGTTACAGTCCGGGACCCTACGAGCAGTACTTC. This chain connects TRBV6-5 to TRBJ2-7, with D possibly being TRBD1 or TRBD2 (5 bases each). The CDR3 runs 14 residues. Per germline, CDR1 MNHEY and CDR2 SVGAGI. V was trimmed by 2 bases and J by 2 bases, leaving 10 bases between them.

Concerning this clonotype: A single base separates this from a much larger clone, so it may be a read error. Written as DNA, the CDR3 is TGTGCCAGCAGCCCTACGGACAGCGTCTCTGGGGCCAACGTCCTGACTTTC. This gives the protein CASSPTDSVSGANVLTF. This rearrangement joins TRBV7-9 to TRBJ2-6; possible D gene TRBD1, 6 bases. Germline V gene sequence: CDR1 SEHNR, CDR2 FQNEAQ (reference sequence). There are 17 residues in the CDR3. Trimming removed 5 bases from V and 0 bases from J, with 14 bases in between.